A single sample is the source of the 17 T cell receptor beta chains below, sequenced in a study of a mutant IDH1 vaccine in newly diagnosed glioma. Sample time point: baseline, week 1 (first vaccination visit). The treatment denotes: pre-vaccination baseline after standard-of-care therapy. Only in-frame clones appear in the TCRdb table, and some are missing; sequencing was by immunoSEQ multiplex PCR. Counted here are just under 95,000 clones, roughly 80% occurring once; the ten biggest clones make up around 7%. The sequences come from PBMCs, collected from a glioma patient treated with radiotherapy, temozolomide or both. These receptors came from a woman in her 50s with glioma.

The chain recombines TRBV5-6 with TRBJ1-1; 9 bases line up with TRBD1. J lost 4 bases, V lost 4 bases, and 2 bases had no gene match. Germline lookup yields CDR1 SGHDT and CDR2 YYEEEE. CDR3 size: 13 residues. The CDR3 reads CASSPGQGTEAFF. CDR3 DNA sequence: TGTGCCAGCAGCCCGGGACAGGGCACTGAAGCTTTCTTT.

This rearrangement joins TRBV19 to TRBJ1-1; 7 bases are a match to TRBD1. The germline gives CDR1 LNHDA, CDR2 SQIVND (reference sequence). The CDR3 sequence is 13 residues long. With V trimmed by 4 bases and J by 5 bases, 4 bases remained unmatched. CDR3 bases: TGTGCCAGTAGTAGCCCGGGACAGACTGAAGCTTTCTTT. Translated, it gives CASSSPGQTEAFF.

For the CDR3, the DNA is TGTGCCTGGAGCACAGGGAATTCACCCCTCCACTTT. Translation gives CAWSTGNSPLHF. The chain carries TRBV30 and TRBJ1-6, with D possibly TRBD1 on 6 matching bases. V lost 3 bases to trimming and J lost 7 bases, with 7 bases between them. This CDR3 is built from 12 residues. Per germline, CDR1 GTSNPN and CDR2 SVGIG (reference sequence). The full variable domain, in which reference TRBV30 and TRBJ1-6 provide the parts outside the CDR3, is SQTIHQWPATLVQPVGSPLSLECTVEGTSNPNLYWYRQAAGRGLQLLFYSVGIGQISSEVPQNLSASRPQDRQFILSSKKLLLSDSGFYLCAWSTGNSPLHFGNGTRLTVT.

The chain has TRBV6-4 and TRBJ1-4; 7 nucleotides line up with TRBD1. This CDR3 is 14 amino acids long. V was clipped by 6 bases and J by 3 bases; unmatched bases: 4. Germline lookup yields CDR1 MRHNA and CDR2 SNTAGT. CDR3 in amino acids: CASRGTAANEKLFF. DNA for the CDR3: TGTGCCAGCAGGGGGACAGCCGCTAATGAAAAACTGTTTTTT.

This clone showed up just a few times. This rearrangement joins TRBV2 to TRBJ2-1; D gene unclear. V was clipped by 5 bases and J by 4 bases, with 6 bases between them. The CDR3 totals 12 residues. Germline V gene lookup returns CDR1 SNHLY and CDR2 FYNNEI. The CDR3 region has the DNA TGTGCCAGCAGTCTACGATACAATGAGCAGTTCTTC. Translated, it gives CASSLRYNEQFF.

The sample holds one count of this clone. The rearrangement uses TRBV5-1 and TRBJ2-1, with 7 bases matching TRBD2. Germline values: CDR1 SGHRS, CDR2 YFSETQ. V lost 1 base and J lost 6; bases outside the gene matches: 1. The CDR3 loop spans 13 amino acids. This CDR3 is CASSLWTSNEQFF. In DNA, the CDR3 is TGCGCCAGCAGCTTGTGGACTAGCAATGAGCAGTTCTTC.

The chain has TRBV5-1 and TRBJ2-2, with 8 positions matching TRBD1. Germline CDR1 reads SGHRS; CDR2 reads YFSETQ. V was pared by 4 bases and J by 0 bases, with 8 bases of the junction left unmatched. CDR3 length: 17 residues. The CDR3 spells CASSIRDRIANTGELFF. CDR3 bases: TGCGCCAGCAGCATCCGGGACAGGATAGCGAACACCGGGGAGCTGTTTTTT.

The chain employs TRBV6-5 and TRBJ2-7, with D possibly called TRBD1 or TRBD2 (5 bases each). Germline-derived CDR1 and CDR2 are MNHEY and SVGAGI. This CDR3 has 14 residues. The V end was cut by 6 bases, the J end by 3 bases, with 15 bases between. CDR3 DNA sequence: TGTGCCAGCAGCAGGGTATCGGCGGGCTACGAGCAGTACTTC. It is translated as CASSRVSAGYEQYF.

This clone was counted once. The chain uses TRBV6-1 and TRBJ1-4; 9 positions agree with TRBD1. Trimming at V came to 2 bases and at J to 5 bases, leaving 3 bases not matched to a gene. The CDR3 totals 15 residues. The V gene's germline CDR1 is MNHNS and CDR2 SASEGT. This CDR3 reads CASSERGTGNEKLFF. In nucleotides, the CDR3 is TGTGCCAGCAGTGAACGAGGGACAGGGAATGAAAAACTGTTTTTT.

J is TRBJ1-2 and V is TRBV6-5; D might be TRBD1 (6 bases). Germline V gene lookup returns CDR1 MNHEY and CDR2 SVGAGI. This CDR3 spans 13 amino acids. V was trimmed by 10 bases and J by 2 bases, leaving 14 bases between them. This CDR3 reads CATSGGQNYGYTF. DNA for the CDR3: TGTGCCACCTCTGGGGGACAAAACTATGGCTACACCTTC.

The chain is built from TRBV6-1 and TRBJ1-4; D is unclear. This CDR3 has 14 amino acids. The V gene's germline CDR1 is MNHNS and CDR2 SASEGT. Trimming shortened V by 2 bases and J by 4 bases, and 8 bases separated the two germline ends. CDR3 nucleotides: TGTGCCAGCAGTGAACTGATTCATAATGAAAAACTGTTTTTT. It encodes CASSELIHNEKLFF.

The V gene is TRBV9, the J gene TRBJ2-3; D gene unclear. V dropped 0 bases and J dropped 4 bases, with 12 bases sitting between them. The CDR3 covers 15 residues. The germline V gene encodes CDR1 SGDLS and CDR2 YYNGEE. The CDR3 loop reads CASSVAQSYSDTQYF. The CDR3 region has the DNA TGTGCCAGCAGCGTAGCTCAATCTTACTCAGATACGCAGTATTTT. The variable domain in full, with the rest retrieved from reference TRBV9 and TRBJ2-3, is DSGVTQTPKHLITATGQRVTLRCSPRSGDLSVYWYQQSLDQGLQFLIQYYNGEERAKGNILERFSAQQFPDLHSELNLSSLELGDSALYFCASSVAQSYSDTQYFGPGTRLTVL.

This chain uses TRBV7-2 with TRBJ2-5; no clear D. Germline loops: CDR1 SGHTA, CDR2 FQGNSA. Deletions cut 0 bases from V and 1 base from J, with 6 bases between. The CDR3 totals 14 residues. CDR3 sequence (DNA): TGTGCCAGCAGCTTAGCTTACAGCCAAGAGACCCAGTACTTC. This encodes CASSLAYSQETQYF.

This sequence joins TRBV5-1 and TRBJ1-4; no definite D call. This CDR3 contains 13 residues. Germline V lookup: CDR1 SGHRS, CDR2 YFSETQ. V lost 5 bases and J 0 bases, leaving 5 bases between the germline ends. The CDR3 DNA sequence: TGCGCCAGCAGACAGCCAACTAATGAAAAACTGTTTTTT. Protein product: CASRQPTNEKLFF.

The V call is TRBV6-6, the J call TRBJ2-7; 7 bases match TRBD1. The CDR3 sequence is 13 residues long. Germline loops: CDR1 MNHNY, CDR2 SVGAGI (reference sequence). The V segment lost 6 bases and the J segment 1 base; nucleotides outside the gene matches: 3. CDR3 residues: CASSGTASYEQYF. In DNA, the CDR3 is TGTGCCAGCAGCGGGACAGCTTCCTACGAGCAGTACTTC.

The V gene is TRBV13, the J gene TRBJ1-5; D uncertain. In germline, CDR1 is PRHDT, CDR2 FYEKMQ (reference sequence). V shed 5 bases and J shed 6 bases, with 8 bases lying between them. The length of the CDR3 is 12 residues. The CDR3 DNA is TGTGCCAGCAGCCTCGGTGGTCAGCCCCAGCATTTT. Its translation: CASSLGGQPQHF.

In DNA form, the CDR3 reads TGTGCCAGCAGACCCTTACAGGTTGAAGCTTTCTTT. Its translation: CASRPLQVEAFF. This chain links TRBV6-6 with TRBJ1-1, with D possibly TRBD1 on 5 matching bases. V lost 6 bases and J 7 bases, leaving 12 bases between the germline ends. Germline CDR1 MNHNY, CDR2 SVGAGI (reference sequence). CDR3 size: 12 residues.